The T cell receptor beta chain under discussion was sequenced for a study of blood T cell repertoires in COVID-19. The overall study: Researchers got acute and convalescent COVID-19 samples from the United States, Italy and Spain. Sample material is recorded as cDNA or gDNA derived from T cells, B-cell-depleted T cells, or PBMCs.

Per the study methods: Reference gene primer amplification gave nucleated cell count estimates. Generated by immunoSEQ multiplex PCR, the TCRdb table keeps only in-frame clones and is missing some. The V and J calls and the clone size are those of that table, but D and trimming were determined from the DNA. The repertoire holds approximately 190,000 clones, roughly four fifths seen once, with approximately 6.1% in the top ten. Germline CDR1 is LNHDA and CDR2 is SQIVND (reference sequence). This CDR3 is built from 15 residues. After removal of 6 bases from V and 1 base from J, the junction contained 5 bases not matched to a gene.

The sequence was obtained from a woman between 40 and 50 years old with acute or convalescent COVID-19. The genes are TRBV19 and TRBJ2-1, with 8 bases that match TRBD1. The sequenced material came from peripheral blood. As DNA, the CDR3 is TGTGCCAGTAGAAAAACAGGGGGTTCCTACAATGAGCAGTTCTTC. Protein sequence: CASRKTGGSYNEQFF.